The 25 T cell receptor beta chains in this list originate from one sample, sequenced in a study of tumor and adjacent non-tumor tissue in lung cancer. The library came from three nested PCR rounds adapted from ARM-PCR protocols. Via MiXCR, TCRdb re-called the multiplex PCR reads, giving one row per CDR3 protein. The repertoire holds about 60,000 distinct CDR3 sequences, with around 64% as singletons. No cell sorting was done before RNA was extracted from the tissue. Distant lung tissue was collected more than 3 cm away from the tumor edge. Sequencing was done on a sample of distant non-tumor lung tissue. All receptors derive from an older man with non-small cell lung cancer.

Turning to this clonotype: A junction end diverges from the germline sequence, so it may reflect a read error. The V call is TRBV29-1, the J call TRBJ2-6; D may be TRBD2 (6 bases). The CDR3 has 16 residues. Germline CDR1 SQVTM, CDR2 ANQGSEA. CDR3 DNA sequence: TGCAGCGCGGGGGACTGGGGGTTCTCTGGGACCAACATCCTGACTTTC. Amino acid sequence: CSAGDWGFSGTNILTF.

A remark on this clonotype: A much larger clone differs by one base, so this may be a read error. This chain joins TRBV5-1 and TRBJ2-5; D not certain. Trimming pared 5 bases from V and 2 bases from J, leaving 7 bases between. The germline V gene has CDR1 SGHRS and CDR2 YFSETQ. The CDR3 loop spans 12 amino acids. The CDR3 region has the DNA TGCGCCAGCAGTCATGGACAAGAGACCCAGTACTTC. This codes for CASSHGQETQYF.

A remark on this clonotype: Being one base from a much bigger clone, this may be a read error. This chain connects TRBV10-3 to TRBJ1-2; D uncertain. This CDR3 comprises 11 residues. Germline loops: CDR1 ENHRY, CDR2 SYGVKD. The CDR3 loop is CVISLTGSYTF. DNA of the CDR3: TGTGTCATCAGTTTAACTGGGAGCTACACCTTC.

In the case of this clonotype: A read error may be the cause here, since a much bigger clone is one base away. The rearrangement joins TRBV29-1 to TRBJ2-3; D unclear. V gave up 0 bases and J gave up 4 bases, with 5 bases separating them. Germline V gives CDR1 SQVTM, CDR2 ANQGSEA. The CDR3 length is 12 residues. The chain's CDR3 is CSVEDWADTQYF. The CDR3 nucleotides are TGCAGCGTTGAAGATTGGGCAGATACGCAGTATTTT.

The chain combines TRBV6-1 with TRBJ2-1; D ambiguous. This CDR3 has 13 residues. V gave up 6 bases and J gave up 4 bases, with 10 bases separating them. Germline-derived CDR1 and CDR2 are MNHNS and SASEGT. CDR3: CASRAQSYNEQFF. The DNA for the CDR3 is TGTGCCAGCAGGGCTCAGAGTTACAATGAGCAGTTCTTC.

On this clonotype itself: It is likely a read error, because the conserved phenylalanine at the end of the CDR3 is missing. The rearrangement uses TRBV11-2 and TRBJ2-5, with 7 bases fitting TRBD2. V was clipped by 1 base and J by 4 bases; unmatched bases: 12. The germline gives CDR1 SGHAT, CDR2 FQNNGV. The CDR3 loop spans 17 amino acids. The CDR3 is CASSLGPLGGVRETQYS. The CDR3 nucleotides read TGTGCCAGCAGCTTAGGTCCCCTGGGGGGGGTACGAGAGACCCAGTACTCC.

As regards this clonotype: The germline gene is not matched at one end of the junction; a read error may be the cause. V gene TRBV10-3 combines with J gene TRBJ2-3; 8 bases are shared with TRBD1. The germline V gene has CDR1 ENHRY and CDR2 SYGVKD. The CDR3 spans 15 residues. CDR3 bases: TGCGCCATCAGTGCAGGACAGGGAAACACAGATAGGCAGTATTTT. Its translation is CAISAGQGNTDRQYF.

The chain uses TRBV10-1 and TRBJ2-3; possibly TRBD1 for D (5 bases). The CDR3 contains 15 residues. The V end was cut by 7 bases, the J end by 4 bases, with 18 bases between. Per the germline V gene, CDR1 is WNHNN and CDR2 is SYGVQD (reference sequence). The CDR3 reads CASNDFVTEADTQYF. DNA of the CDR3: TGCGCCAGCAATGATTTCGTGACAGAGGCAGATACGCAGTATTTT.

For this clonotype: Mismatch with germline at one junction end may stem from a read error. The chain links TRBV18 to TRBJ2-7; TRBD1 might be the D (5 bases). Germline-derived CDR1 and CDR2 are KGHSH and LQKENI. The CDR3 spans 13 residues. Here the CDR3 reads CAISLDSNYEQYF. The CDR3 nucleotides read TGTGCCATCTCACTCGACAGCAACTACGAGCAGTACTTC.

On this clonotype: A much bigger clone sits one base away, suggesting this may be a read error. The chain links TRBV5-1 to TRBJ2-2; D not resolved. V lost 2 bases and J 4 bases, leaving 12 bases between the germline ends. Germline lookup yields CDR1 SGHRS and CDR2 YFSETQ. CDR3 length: 15 amino acids. The CDR3 loop is CASSFGQDCTGELFF. The CDR3 DNA sequence: TGCGCCAGCAGCTTCGGGCAGGATTGCACCGGGGAGCTGTTTTTT.

As regards this clonotype: The germline gene is not matched at one end of the junction; a read error may be the cause. The V call is TRBV11-2, the J call TRBJ2-5, with 7 bases identical to TRBD2. The V gene's germline CDR1 is SGHAT and CDR2 FQNNGV. This CDR3 spans 14 amino acids. CDR3 loop: CASGSWEGQDTQYF. The CDR3 DNA sequence: TGTGCCAGCGGCTCCTGGGAGGGTCAAGATACCCAGTACTTC.

The chain links TRBV6-5 to TRBJ2-7; the match to TRBD1 covers 7 bases. V lost 6 bases, J lost 4 bases, and 9 bases stayed unmatched. CDR3 length: 14 residues. Germline CDR1 is MNHEY and CDR2 is SVGAGI. The CDR3 spells CASSPTGTPYEQYF. CDR3 nucleotides: TGTGCCAGCAGCCCGACAGGGACCCCTTACGAGCAGTACTTC.

Concerning this clonotype itself: This CDR3 fails to terminate in the conserved phenylalanine or tryptophan, so it likely reflects a read error. The chain recombines TRBV29-1 with TRBJ1-5; D is perhaps TRBD1 (6 bases). This CDR3 spans 13 amino acids. Germline V gene data show CDR1 as SQVTM and CDR2 as ANQGSEA. CDR3: CSVETGMGQSQHI. DNA of the CDR3: TGCAGCGTTGAAACAGGGATGGGTCAGTCCCAGCATATT.

The chain couples TRBV9 to TRBJ2-5, with D tentatively TRBD1 (5 bases). The germline CDR1 and CDR2 sequences are SGDLS and YYNGEE. V dropped 3 bases and J dropped 5 bases, with 8 bases sitting between them. CDR3 length equals 12 residues. This chain's CDR3 is CASSAAGETQYF. The CDR3 region has the DNA TGTGCCAGCAGCGCCGCAGGGGAGACCCAGTACTTC.

The CDR3 DNA follows: TGTGCCTGGAGTGTAGTGGGCGGTGAGACCCAGTACTTC. Translating gives CAWSVVGGETQYF. The chain is built from TRBV30 and TRBJ2-5; D not certain. The germline V and J ends were trimmed by 0 bases and 5 bases, with 10 bases remaining between them. CDR1 and CDR2 (germline): GTSNPN, SVGIG (reference sequence). The CDR3 is 13 amino acids.

The chain couples TRBV28 to TRBJ2-5; 10 positions match TRBD1. The V and J ends lost 3 bases and 5 bases, in that order; junction bases with no gene match: 3. Germline CDR1 and CDR2: MDHEN and SYDVKM. The CDR3 totals 14 residues. CDR3 loop: CASSFQDRGETQYF. DNA of the CDR3: TGTGCCAGCAGTTTTCAGGACAGGGGGGAGACCCAGTACTTC.

This clonotype occurred many times. The chain is built from TRBV10-3 and TRBJ2-1; TRBD2 matches 8 bases. The CDR3 is 15 residues long. CDR1 is ENHRY, CDR2 SYGVKD, per germline. Trimming took 6 bases from V and 5 from J; bases not matched to a gene: 9. The chain's CDR3 is CAISAPTSGHNEQFF. The CDR3 nucleotides are TGTGCCATCAGCGCTCCAACTAGCGGCCACAATGAGCAGTTCTTC.

The chain is built from TRBV29-1 and TRBJ2-3; 9 nucleotides line up with TRBD1. The CDR3 covers 16 residues. J gave up 3 bases and V 3 bases, and 10 bases lay outside the gene matches. Germline V gene data show CDR1 as SQVTM and CDR2 as ANQGSEA. The CDR3 DNA reads TGCAGCGTTGACTTCGGGGACAGGGTTTGGACAGATACGCAGTATTTT. This gives the protein CSVDFGDRVWTDTQYF.

The chain couples TRBV6-5 to TRBJ2-3; weak D call: TRBD2 (6 bases). The length of the CDR3 is 14 residues. Trimming stripped 6 bases from V and 4 bases from J, with 14 bases between. Germline-derived CDR1 and CDR2 are MNHEY and SVGAGI. This CDR3 is CASSGGPVADTQYF. The CDR3 bases are TGTGCCAGCAGCGGGGGACCGGTTGCAGATACGCAGTATTTT.

This clonotype was observed at least ten times. The chain employs TRBV6-2 or TRBV6-3 and TRBJ2-7, with 8 nucleotides matching TRBD1. Per the germline V gene, CDR1 is MNHEY and CDR2 is SVGEGT. This CDR3 region has 13 residues. The V gene end was trimmed by 6 bases and the J gene end by 5 bases; junction bases not matched to a gene: 6. CDR3 nucleotides: TGTGCCAGCAGGCAGTTGACAGGGGACGAGCAGTACTTC. Protein sequence: CASRQLTGDEQYF.

The chain has TRBV11-3 and TRBJ1-1; tentatively, D is TRBD1 (5 bases). The V gene's germline CDR1 is SGHNT and CDR2 YENEEA. Trimming shortened V by 4 bases and J by 1 base, and 16 bases separated the two germline ends. CDR3 size: 16 residues. In DNA, the CDR3 is TGTGCCAGCAGCTGCAGCAGGACAAATACGAACACTGAAGCTTTCTTT. It is translated as CASSCSRTNTNTEAFF.

This rearrangement joins TRBV5-1 to TRBJ2-2; 11 bases match TRBD1. CDR3 size: 15 residues. CDR1 SGHRS and CDR2 YFSETQ come from the germline V gene. The J segment lost 4 bases and the V segment lost 4 bases, leaving 3 bases of the junction unmatched. DNA for the CDR3: TGCGCCAGCAGCGCCGGGACAGGGGGCACCGGGGAGCTGTTTTTT. This gives the protein CASSAGTGGTGELFF.

This clonotype is judged medium-sized. This chain joins TRBV6-5 and TRBJ1-4; D remains ambiguous. This CDR3 region has 12 residues. The germline V gene has CDR1 MNHEY and CDR2 SVGAGI. V lost 5 bases to trimming and J lost 7 bases, with 8 bases between them. The chain's CDR3 is CASSHSGEKLFF. The CDR3 DNA reads as TGTGCCAGCAGTCACAGTGGTGAAAAACTGTTTTTT.

This clonotype was recorded many times. The chain couples TRBV4-2 to TRBJ2-7, with no clear D. The CDR3 extends over 16 amino acids. Germline loops: CDR1 LGHNA, CDR2 YNFKEQ. V lost 4 bases, J lost 0 bases, and 16 bases lay in between. DNA of the CDR3: TGTGCCAGCAGCCCTAGATGGCGCCTGAGCTCCTACGAGCAGTACTTC. This gives the protein CASSPRWRLSSYEQYF.

Comments on this clonotype: Because it lacks the conserved phenylalanine or tryptophan at the end, this CDR3 is likely a read error. No DNA is shown, since the ends of the CDR3 on it are uncertain; the CDR3 is the one TCRdb lists. The chain couples TRBV11-3 to TRBJ2-1. CDR1 is SGHNT, CDR2 YENEEA, per germline. The CDR3 totals 15 residues, both ends included. This chain's CDR3 is CASSLDRGTNYEQLL.